This T cell receptor (beta chain) was found in a study of regulatory T cells in long-lasting Graves disease. Overall study: Graves' patients (newly diagnosed) had been on antithyroid drugs under 3 months. Study outcomes and limitations: Those with persistent disease had in common more public clonotypes (about 2,700) than new patients (approximately 990).

Time point reported: newly diagnosed GD, antithyroid drugs for less than 3 months. Extracted RNA from PBMCs served as the source of the TCR library. The collection involved drawing around 10 milliliters of peripheral blood into EDTA tubes. The authors built TCR beta libraries using iRepertoire HTBI primers and Arm-PCR of CDR3 regions. TCRdb reanalysed the multiplex PCR reads using MiXCR and keeps one entry per CDR3 protein. This table has around 500,000 distinct CDR3 sequences, roughly 13% appearing once. Ten or more counts support this clonotype. The antigen is undetermined. This sample also belongs to another study, concerning T cells in Graves' hyperthyroidism and ophthalmopathy. This second study notes: HTBI primers were the set used in a first-round RT-PCR of the TCR CDR3.

The source is a man younger than 45 with Graves disease. This sample comprised peripheral blood mononuclear cells (PBMCs), obtained at new diagnosis, from a patient treated with antithyroid drugs.

Written as DNA, the CDR3 is TGTGCCAGCAGCTTAGAGACAGGGCTTGAAGCTTTCTTT. Translating gives CASSLETGLEAFF. This chain uses TRBV7-2 with TRBJ1-1; 7 positions match TRBD1. The CDR3 totals 13 residues. V lost 1 base, J lost 7 bases, and 3 bases stayed unmatched. CDR1 is SGHTA and CDR2 is FQGNSA in the germline V gene. Combining the CDR3 with reference TRBV7-2 and TRBJ1-1 gives the whole variable domain GAGVSQSPSNKVTEKGKDVELRCDPISGHTALYWYRQSLGQGLEFLIYFQGNSAPDKSGLPSDRFSAERTGGSVSTLTIQRTQQEDSAVYLCASSLETGLEAFFGQGTRLTVV.